What follows are 18 T cell receptor beta chains derived from one specimen sequenced in a study of a mutant IDH1 vaccine in newly diagnosed glioma. The sample's time point: week 11, during vaccination. Doses consisted of 300 ug of mutant IDH1 20-mer peptide each, paired with topical imiquimod. These receptors' antigens are unknown. Sequencing was performed with immunoSEQ multiplex PCR; in TCRdb, only in-frame clones are kept and a portion is missing. The repertoire holds over 20,000 clones, with 70% to 85% as singletons. Sequences were derived from PBMCs, sampled from a glioma patient whose treatment included an IDH1 peptide vaccine. Receptors were obtained from a man aged 35-49 years with glioma.

CDR3 DNA sequence: TGTGCCAGCAGCTTAGGGGCGGGAGGCTACAATGAGCAGTTCTTC. It is translated as CASSLGAGGYNEQFF. V is TRBV13 and J is TRBJ2-1; 8 nucleotides line up with TRBD2. Unmatched junction bases numbered 1, after V lost 0 bases and J lost 3 bases. The germline V gene encodes CDR1 PRHDT and CDR2 FYEKMQ (reference sequence). CDR3 length: 15 amino acids. The whole variable domain, filled in from reference TRBV13 and TRBJ2-1, reads AAGVIQSPRHLIKEKRETATLKCYPIPRHDTVYWYQQGPGQDPQFLISFYEKMQSDKGSIPDRFSAQQFSDYHSELNMSSLELGDSALYFCASSLGAGGYNEQFFGPGTRLTVL.

The genes are TRBV2 and TRBJ1-3; tentatively, D is TRBD1 (6 bases). Trimming shortened V by 5 bases and J by 4 bases, and 15 bases separated the two germline ends. CDR3 length: 15 residues. Germline CDR1 is SNHLY and CDR2 is FYNNEI. CDR3 nucleotides: TGTGCCAGCAGTCGGGACAACCGGCTAGGAAACACCATATATTTT. Translated, it gives CASSRDNRLGNTIYF.

The V and J genes are TRBV5-6 and TRBJ1-5, with 10 bases that match TRBD1. V gave up 4 bases and J gave up 3 bases; unmatched junction bases: 4. The CDR3 length is 15 residues. The germline V gene has CDR1 SGHDT and CDR2 YYEEEE. The CDR3 nucleotides are TGTGCCAGCAGCCCCGGGACAGGGGCCAATCAGCCCCAGCATTTT. This translates into CASSPGTGANQPQHF.

The chain combines TRBV10-1 with TRBJ1-2; D is uncertain. Trimming took off 1 base at V and 7 bases at J, with 10 bases between the two ends. CDR1 is WNHNN and CDR2 is SYGVQD in the germline V gene (reference sequence). This CDR3 is built from 13 residues. DNA for the CDR3: TGCGCCAGCAGTGAGTTTGAGTGGGCTGGCTACACCTTC. Translated: CASSEFEWAGYTF.

The chain combines TRBV6-6 with TRBJ1-3; D call uncertain. The V gene lost 7 bases and the J gene lost 2 bases, with 9 bases spanning the gap. The CDR3 spans 13 residues. Germline V gene data show CDR1 as MNHNY and CDR2 as SVGAGI (reference sequence). This chain's CDR3 is CASTREAGNTIYF. The DNA of the CDR3 is TGTGCCAGCACAAGGGAGGCTGGAAACACCATATATTTT.

The chain employs TRBV11-2 and TRBJ2-7; the match to TRBD2 covers 8 bases. This CDR3 region has 13 residues. Germline V gives CDR1 SGHAT, CDR2 FQNNGV. The V segment lost 9 bases and the J segment 6 bases; nucleotides outside the gene matches: 10. Here the CDR3 DNA reads TGTGCCAGTGCGGAGCGGGAGAAAAGCGAGCAGTACTTC. This sequence encodes CASAEREKSEQYF.

This chain connects TRBV25-1 to TRBJ1-6, with 8 bases matching TRBD1. The CDR3 runs 16 residues. The germline gives CDR1 MGHDK, CDR2 SYGVNS. The V gene end was trimmed by 4 bases and the J gene end by 9 bases; junction bases not matched to a gene: 11. DNA of the CDR3: TGTGCCAGCAGTGCGCACGGACAGGGTGAAATTTCACCCCTCCACTTT. Amino acids: CASSAHGQGEISPLHF.

This clone came up a few times. J is TRBJ2-6 and V is TRBV4-2; maybe TRBD2 (7 bases). Trimming took 1 base from V and 0 from J, leaving 10 bases between them. This CDR3 comprises 17 residues. Germline CDR1 is LGHNA and CDR2 is YNFKEQ. CDR3 region: CASSQGGGSSGANVLTF. The CDR3 nucleotides are TGTGCCAGCAGCCAAGGGGGGGGCAGCTCTGGGGCCAACGTCCTGACTTTC.

This clone was seen more than once but under ten times. CDR3 sequence (DNA): TGTGCCAGCAGTGACGGCGGCTTAGGAGCAGATACGCAGTATTTT. Translated: CASSDGGLGADTQYF. The chain recombines TRBV6-4 with TRBJ2-3, with D hard to call. The CDR3 contains 15 residues. V was cut by 2 bases and J by 4 bases, with 13 bases left in between. Germline V gene lookup returns CDR1 MRHNA and CDR2 SNTAGT.

The J gene is TRBJ1-2, the V gene TRBV5-1, with D tentatively TRBD1 (5 bases). Trimming removed 2 bases at V and 2 bases at J, with 7 bases between. The CDR3 runs to 13 residues. Germline lookup yields CDR1 SGHRS and CDR2 YFSETQ. The CDR3 DNA reads as TGCGCCAGCAGCTTCAGGGCCAACTATGGCTACACCTTC. Translating it yields CASSFRANYGYTF.

The chain combines TRBV5-5 with TRBJ2-2; D call uncertain. Trimming removed 4 bases at V and 0 bases at J, with 13 bases between. Germline CDR1 SGHKS, CDR2 YYEKEE (reference sequence). This CDR3 is built from 16 residues. The CDR3: CASSMGYRSNTGELFF. The DNA for the CDR3 is TGTGCCAGCAGCATGGGGTACCGTTCGAACACCGGGGAGCTGTTTTTT.

V usage is TRBV4-3 and J usage is TRBJ2-3; TRBD2 aligns across 7 bases. V shed 4 bases and J 5 bases; nucleotides not matched to a gene: 9. The germline gives CDR1 LGHNA, CDR2 YSLEER. The CDR3 runs 15 residues. As DNA, the CDR3 is TGCGCCAGCAGCCCCGGGACTACCTCGGGAGATACGCAGTATTTT. This codes for CASSPGTTSGDTQYF.

In DNA form, the CDR3 reads TGTGCCAGCAGGGGATGGACAACTTGGCACGAGCAGTACGTC. Translation: CASRGWTTWHEQYV. The rearrangement uses TRBV5-6 and TRBJ2-7; TRBD1 might be the D (5 bases). The CDR3 loop spans 14 amino acids. The germline V and J ends were trimmed by 5 bases and 5 bases, with 17 bases remaining between them. The V gene's germline CDR1 is SGHDT and CDR2 YYEEEE.

This chain links TRBV14 with TRBJ2-7; D gene unclear. Germline V gene data show CDR1 as SGHDN and CDR2 as FVKESK. This CDR3 spans 14 amino acids. Trimming left V 0 bases short and J 0 bases short, with 6 bases between. The CDR3 loop is CASSQEARSYEQYF. The CDR3 DNA is TGTGCCAGCAGCCAAGAGGCCCGCTCCTACGAGCAGTACTTC.

This chain links TRBV19 with TRBJ2-3; D gene unclear. The CDR3 runs to 11 residues. The germline V gene encodes CDR1 LNHDA and CDR2 SQIVND (reference sequence). V gave up 6 bases and J gave up 4 bases, with 5 bases separating them. CDR3 sequence: CASRPPDTQYF. DNA for the CDR3: TGTGCCAGTAGACCCCCAGATACGCAGTATTTT.

V is TRBV6-5 and J is TRBJ1-2; D unclear. V dropped 2 bases and J dropped 8 bases, with 12 bases sitting between them. The CDR3 runs 13 residues. Germline CDR1 and CDR2: MNHEY and SVGAGI. The CDR3 DNA is TGTGCCAGCAGTTACCGTCAGTCTGGGGGCTACACCTTC. Its protein product is CASSYRQSGGYTF.

The chain joins TRBV18 to TRBJ1-3; D is uncertain. This CDR3 has 13 residues. V lost 0 bases to trimming and J lost 12 bases, with 12 bases between them. Germline-derived CDR1 and CDR2 are KGHSH and LQKENI. CDR3 sequence (DNA): TGTGCCAGCTCACCACCGTTGAGACAAAGCATATATTTT. Its protein product is CASSPPLRQSIYF.

The rearrangement joins TRBV6-6 to TRBJ2-5; D possibly matches TRBD1 or TRBD2 (5 bases each). Per germline, CDR1 MNHNY and CDR2 SVGAGI (reference sequence). The V end was cut by 5 bases, the J end by 3 bases, with 19 bases between. The CDR3 is made up of 16 amino acids. Here the CDR3 DNA reads TGTGCCAGCAGTCGTACCACCGGGACCGCAAAAGAGACCCAGTACTTC. It specifies CASSRTTGTAKETQYF.